Described below is a single T cell receptor (beta chain) sequence and its context. Its antigen is currently unknown. The V and J ends lost 1 base and 0 bases, in that order; junction bases with no gene match: 3. CDR1 is SGHVS, CDR2 FNYEAQ, per germline. This CDR3 region has 16 residues. This entry comes from a study of post-analysis software for immune sequencing data. Study outcomes and limitations: The study found significantly lower normalized Chao1 diversity in multiple sclerosis patients than in controls. F measure grouped same-batch samples tightly together. Several TRBV segments occurring more often in patients than controls included TRBV5-6, TRBV5-1 and TRBV20-1.

Each TCR beta cDNA library carried unique molecular identifiers. TCRdb fed the PCR reads into MiXCR, producing one record per CDR3 protein. The sample has under 900,000 distinct CDR3 sequences, roughly half seen once. The rearrangement uses TRBV7-6 and TRBJ2-5, with 9 nucleotides matching TRBD1. The specimen was blood. This receptor was obtained from a girl aged 5-17 years with multiple sclerosis. The CDR3 sequence is CASSLGGQGHQETQYF. In nucleotides, the CDR3 is TGTGCCAGCAGCTTAGGGGGACAGGGCCACCAAGAGACCCAGTACTTC.